The 2 T cell receptor beta chains listed next were all sequenced from one sample in a study of response to subunit inactivated influenza vaccine. TCRdb redid the calling of the RT-PCR reads with MiXCR, one entry per CDR3 protein. The table includes 530,000 or so distinct CDR3 sequences, 12% to 15% detected once. The sequenced sample was PBMCs from blood, obtained 11 to 12 days after vaccination. The receptor source for this set is a man in his forties or fifties who received an inactivated influenza vaccine.

This clonotype has a handful of counts. J is TRBJ2-7 and V is TRBV27, with D possibly being TRBD2 (5 bases). The CDR3 is made up of 13 amino acids. CDR1 and CDR2 (germline): MNHEY, SMNVEV (reference sequence). The ends were cut back, 4 bases at V and 4 bases at J, with 11 bases in the middle. Here the CDR3 reads CASSSNRGYEQYF. For the CDR3, the DNA is TGTGCCAGCAGTTCAAACAGAGGGTACGAGCAGTACTTC.

This clonotype has just a few counts. The chain uses TRBV4-3 and TRBJ1-1; 8 nucleotides line up with TRBD1. Germline V gene data show CDR1 as LGHNA and CDR2 as YSLEER. The CDR3 loop spans 13 amino acids. Losses at the gene ends were 3 bases for V and 8 bases for J; bases not matched to a gene: 5. CDR3: CASSHRTGQEAFF. CDR3 nucleotide sequence: TGCGCCAGCAGCCACCGGACAGGGCAAGAAGCTTTCTTT.